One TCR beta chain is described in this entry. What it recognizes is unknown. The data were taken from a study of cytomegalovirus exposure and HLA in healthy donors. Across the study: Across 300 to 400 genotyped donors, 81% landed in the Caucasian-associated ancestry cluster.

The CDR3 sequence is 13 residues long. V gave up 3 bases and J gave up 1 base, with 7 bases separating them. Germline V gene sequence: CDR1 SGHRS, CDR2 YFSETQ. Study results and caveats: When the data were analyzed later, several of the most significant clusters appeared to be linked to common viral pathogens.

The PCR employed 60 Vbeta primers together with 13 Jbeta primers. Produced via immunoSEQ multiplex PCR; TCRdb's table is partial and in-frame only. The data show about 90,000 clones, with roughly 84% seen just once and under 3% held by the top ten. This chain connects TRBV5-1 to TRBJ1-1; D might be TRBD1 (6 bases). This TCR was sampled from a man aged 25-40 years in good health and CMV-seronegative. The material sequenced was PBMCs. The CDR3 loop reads CASSSGQNTEAFF. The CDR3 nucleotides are TGCGCCAGCAGCTCGGGACAGAACACTGAAGCTTTCTTT. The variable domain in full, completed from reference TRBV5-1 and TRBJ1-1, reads KAGVTQTPRYLIKTRGQQVTLSCSPISGHRSVSWYQQTPGQGLQFLFEYFSETQRNKGNFPGRFSGRQFSNSRSEMNVSTLELGDSALYLCASSSGQNTEAFFGQGTRLTVV.